This T cell receptor beta chain is drawn from a study of blood T cell repertoires in COVID-19 (dated by TCRdb to the early 2020s). Study-level background: Collaborator samples came from the United States, Italy and Spain and covered acute and convalescent phases of COVID-19. Where HLA class I and class II types were available, the types were taken from metadata supplied by the sample provider, not from assay-based typing. The repertoires were released in a freely available public database intended as a resource for research on the immune response to SARS-CoV-2. The prospective study material was composed of cDNA or gDNA derived from T cells, B-cell-depleted T cells, or PBMCs. Samples were obtained from the ongoing ImmuneRACE study (first 160 participants) and from over 1,000 subjects provided by 6 global collaborators. The sample metadata nearly always contained a de-identified subject ID, COVID-19 status, age in years and sex. Subjects who had been exposed to COVID-19, were actively infected with it, or had recovered from it provided the deeply sampled blood TCRbeta repertoires that made up the dataset. What the study reported, not specific to this receptor: The quantity of clinical and demographic metadata differed by source and by participant and was supplied without curation.

Whole blood was collected in K2EDTA tubes by collaborating institutions according to the institutions' own protocols. Collaborator samples were shipped for TCRbeta analysis as frozen whole blood, isolated PBMCs, or DNA extracted from either sample type. TCRbeta CDR3 regions were amplified from genomic DNA by means of the immunoSEQ Assay, a bias-controlled multiplex PCR. The study's own analysis went as follows. The number of nucleated cells in each sample was estimated by amplification of reference gene primers within the assay. To quantify the absolute abundance of each unique TCRbeta CDR3 rearrangement, sequence reads were collapsed and filtered. For each sample, productive Simpson clonality was calculated as the square root of Simpson's diversity index across productive rearrangements. TCRdb obtained this table from immuneACCESS and retained in-frame rearrangements with V and J assigned. These tables miss some clones; where compared with another copy, unresolved V genes account for less than half of the shortfall, and the remainder is unexplained. Clone size and V and J calls were adopted from that table, with D and trimming inferred from the DNA. Recorded for this sample are fewer than 80,000 clones; approximately 90% of them occurred a single time. The ten largest clonotypes hold roughly 2% of the sample.

In the case of this clone: Its recognized antigen is unknown. Base qualities are not recorded, but no much larger clone differs from it by a single base.

Based on the germline V gene (reference sequence), the CDR1 and CDR2 sequences are MNHEY and SMNVEV. V ends up 5 bases short and J 1 base short, with an unmatched junction base count of 16. Counted from cysteine to phenylalanine, this CDR3 has 20 amino acids. The DNA shown is the 60-base CDR3, in frame from base 1. The TCR comes from a young man with acute or convalescent COVID-19. Specimen: peripheral blood. The chain employs TRBV27 and TRBJ2-6; the central 8 bases match TRBD1. The DNA sequence reads TGTGCCAGCAGTACGATGACAGGGGCAAGGGGCGGATCTGGGGCCAACGTCCTGACTTTC. This codes for CASSTMTGARGGSGANVLTF.